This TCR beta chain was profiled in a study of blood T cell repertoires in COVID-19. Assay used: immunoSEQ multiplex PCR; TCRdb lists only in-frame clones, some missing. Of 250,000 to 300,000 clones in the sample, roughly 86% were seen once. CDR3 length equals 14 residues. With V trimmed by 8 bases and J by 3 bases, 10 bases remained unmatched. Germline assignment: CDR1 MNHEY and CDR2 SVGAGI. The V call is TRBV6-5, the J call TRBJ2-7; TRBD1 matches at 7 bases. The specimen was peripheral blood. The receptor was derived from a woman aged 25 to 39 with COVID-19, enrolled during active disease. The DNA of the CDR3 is TGTGCCAGCCATCAGACAGGGATAATCTACGAGCAGTACTTC. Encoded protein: CASHQTGIIYEQYF.